These 20 T cell receptor beta chains share one sample of origin, sequenced in a study of blood T cells in healthy people across ages. Then a second PCR, running roughly 7 to 11 cycles, was carried out with a sample-barcoded 5' primer and a J-beta primer mix. TCRdb re-called the 5' RACE reads through MiXCR, storing one row per CDR3 protein. The sample consists of some 560,000 distinct CDR3 sequences, over 25% of them appearing once. These data also featured in a second study, about T cells of mothers and their children.

Sequencing input: blood. The receptor set was obtained from a boy aged 2-15 years in good health.

The V and J genes are TRBV11-2 and TRBJ2-3; D perhaps matches TRBD2 (6 bases). V lost 3 bases and J 5 bases, leaving 15 bases between the germline ends. The length of the CDR3 is 15 residues. The V gene's germline CDR1 is SGHAT and CDR2 FQNNGV. CDR3 loop: CASSFLREARDTQYF. The CDR3 DNA sequence: TGTGCCAGCAGCTTTCTAAGGGAGGCACGAGATACGCAGTATTTT.

The chain uses TRBV12-3 or TRBV12-4 and TRBJ2-3; D remains unclear. V dropped 6 bases and J dropped 0 bases, with 16 bases sitting between them. The CDR3 totals 16 residues. The CDR3 spells CASSSDWLSSTDTQYF. The CDR3 nucleotides read TGTGCCAGCAGCTCTGACTGGTTATCTAGCACAGATACGCAGTATTTT.

Worth noting for this clonotype: A read error is possible here, since a much larger clone lies one base away. The chain links TRBV5-1 to TRBJ2-2; D possibly matches TRBD1 or TRBD2 (6 bases each). CDR1 and CDR2 (germline): SGHRS, YFSETQ. This CDR3 is built from 13 residues. The CDR3 sequence: CAGSWGATGELFF. The CDR3, as DNA: TGCGCCGGCAGCTGGGGGGCCACCGGGGAGCTGTTTTTT. Using reference TRBV5-1 and TRBJ2-2 for the parts outside the CDR3, the full variable domain is KAGVTQTPRYLIKTRGQQVTLSCSPISGHRSVSWYQQTPGQGLQFLFEYFSETQRNKGNFPGRFSGRQFSNSRSEMNVSTLELGDSALYLCAGSWGATGELFFGEGSRLTVL.

This chain connects TRBV14 to TRBJ2-5; 9 nucleotides line up with TRBD2. The J call may be mistaken, given a closer DNA end match to TRBJ2-7. Germline CDR1 is SGHDN and CDR2 is FVKESK. The CDR3 runs to 16 residues. The CDR3 DNA reads TGTGCCAGCAGCCACGATCGGCTAGCGGGAACCTACGAGCAGTACTTC. It is translated as CASSHDRLAGTYEQYF.

A remark on this clonotype: One end of the junction does not line up with germline, which may come from a read error. V is TRBV12-3 or TRBV12-4 and J is TRBJ1-4, with D uncertain. This CDR3 region has 14 residues. DNA for the CDR3: TGTGCCAGCAGTAACAGTGCAACTAATGAAAAACTGCTTTTT. Amino acid sequence: CASSNSATNEKLLF.

The rearrangement uses TRBV20-1 and TRBJ2-5; a weak D match, TRBD2 (6 bases). The J call is uncertain, as TRBJ2-7 better fits the DNA end. The CDR3 length is 18 residues. Germline V gene sequence: CDR1 DFQATT, CDR2 SNEGSKA (reference sequence). The CDR3 nucleotides read TGCAGTGCTAGAGACCTGAGCGGGTCCACGAATACCCGCTACGAGCAGTACTTC. It encodes CSARDLSGSTNTRYEQYF.

There are a few counts of this clonotype. This rearrangement joins TRBV20-1 to TRBJ1-2; weak D call: TRBD1 (6 bases). V gave up 3 bases and J gave up 5 bases, with 22 bases separating them. The CDR3 runs 16 residues. CDR1 DFQATT and CDR2 SNEGSKA come from the germline V gene (reference sequence). This CDR3 is CSARASTGDRTYGYTF. The DNA for the CDR3 is TGCAGTGCTAGGGCGTCGACAGGTGACAGAACTTATGGCTACACCTTC.

This clonotype has more than one count but fewer than ten. The rearrangement uses TRBV2 and TRBJ2-5, with D unresolved. In germline, CDR1 is SNHLY, CDR2 FYNNEI. The CDR3 spans 12 residues. Trimming took 2 bases from V and 11 from J, leaving 12 bases between them. The CDR3 nucleotides read TGTGCCAGCAGTGAATTCTCCGGTGAGCAGTACTTC. Translated: CASSEFSGEQYF. Full variable domain (missing parts from reference TRBV2 and TRBJ2-5): EPEVTQTPSHQVTQMGQEVILRCVPISNHLYFYWYRQILGQKVEFLVSFYNNEISEKSEIFDDQFSVERPDGSNFTLKIRSTKLEDSAMYFCASSEFSGEQYFGPGTRLLVL.

As DNA, the CDR3 is TGCAGCGTTGAAGGGACAGGGTATCGCCCCTACGAGCAGTACTTC. Residues: CSVEGTGYRPYEQYF. This sequence joins TRBV29-1 and TRBJ2-7, with 8 nucleotides matching TRBD1. The J segment lost 2 bases and the V segment lost 1 base, leaving 7 bases of the junction unmatched. CDR1 is SQVTM and CDR2 is ANQGSEA in the germline V gene. The CDR3 spans 15 residues.

This chain uses TRBV20-1 with TRBJ1-4; 8 nucleotides align to TRBD1. Looked up from germline, CDR1 is DFQATT and CDR2 is SNEGSKA (reference sequence). This CDR3 is 15 amino acids long. The junction had 9 bases not matched to a gene; V was cut back by 4 bases and J by 5 bases. CDR3 in amino acids: CSANAGGVRNEKLFF. The CDR3 coding sequence is TGCAGTGCTAACGCAGGGGGCGTGAGAAATGAAAAACTGTTTTTT.

This clonotype was detected ten times or more. The chain links TRBV20-1 to TRBJ2-1; 7 nucleotides match TRBD2. V shed 0 bases, J shed 7 bases, and the junction held 3 bases outside the gene matches. The CDR3 contains 13 residues. Germline assignment: CDR1 DFQATT and CDR2 SNEGSKA (reference sequence). The CDR3 sequence is CSAREGGENEQFF. The CDR3 coding sequence is TGCAGTGCTAGAGAGGGGGGGGAGAATGAGCAGTTCTTC.

This rearrangement joins TRBV6-1 to TRBJ2-2; 10 bases are shared with TRBD1. There are 16 residues in the CDR3. V shed 4 bases, J shed 5 bases, and the junction held 7 bases outside the gene matches. Germline V gene data show CDR1 as MNHNS and CDR2 as SASEGT. The CDR3 protein is CASSAPRTGGTGELFF. The CDR3 DNA reads TGTGCCAGCAGTGCCCCTAGGACAGGGGGGACCGGGGAGCTGTTTTTT.

This clonotype was recorded a few times. The V gene is TRBV15, the J gene TRBJ1-3; D gene ambiguous. The CDR3 is made up of 17 amino acids. V dropped 1 base and J dropped 4 bases, with 17 bases sitting between them. Germline CDR1 and CDR2: LNHNV and YYDKDF (reference sequence). The CDR3 coding sequence is TGTGCCACCAGCAGAGGTTGGAGGGCTGTAGAGGGAAACACCATATATTTT. Translating gives CATSRGWRAVEGNTIYF. Full variable domain (missing parts from reference TRBV15 and TRBJ1-3): DAMVIQNPRYQVTQFGKPVTLSCSQTLNHNVMYWYQQKSSQAPKLLFHYYDKDFNNEADTPDNFQSRRPNTSFCFLDIRSPGLGDTAMYLCATSRGWRAVEGNTIYFGEGSWLTVV.

The V and J genes are TRBV20-1 and TRBJ1-2, with a possible D match to TRBD1 (5 bases). The CDR3 has 11 residues. The germline CDR1 and CDR2 sequences are DFQATT and SNEGSKA (reference sequence). V dropped 6 bases and J dropped 6 bases, with 11 bases sitting between them. In DNA form, the CDR3 reads TGCAGTGCCTGGGGGTCTCATGGCTACACCTTC. As protein: CSAWGSHGYTF.

Comment on this clonotype: A much more abundant neighbour one base away suggests this may be a read error. The V call is TRBV20-1, the J call TRBJ1-1; 10 bases agree with TRBD1. V was clipped by 6 bases and J by 9 bases; unmatched bases: 10. In germline, CDR1 is DFQATT, CDR2 SNEGSKA (reference sequence). The CDR3 is made up of 13 amino acids. CDR3 protein: CSASGTGDAKAFF. As DNA, the CDR3 is TGCAGTGCCTCCGGGACAGGGGACGCTAAAGCTTTCTTT.

The J gene is TRBJ2-2, the V gene TRBV7-2, with D uncertain. This CDR3 has 14 residues. Germline V gene lookup returns CDR1 SGHTA and CDR2 FQGNSA. Trimming left V 1 base short and J 6 bases short, with 9 bases between. The DNA for the CDR3 is TGTGCCAGCAGCTTAGGGCTTAGCCCCGGGGAGCTGTTTTTT. Translated: CASSLGLSPGELFF.

In its sample, this clonotype was seen a few times. V and J are TRBV29-1 and TRBJ1-3, with 7 bases aligning to TRBD1. The CDR3 covers 14 residues. The germline V gene has CDR1 SQVTM and CDR2 ANQGSEA. V lost 5 bases, J lost 0 bases, and 4 bases stayed unmatched. CDR3 bases: TGCAGCGTTTCCGGGACAGACTCTGGAAACACCATATATTTT. Residues: CSVSGTDSGNTIYF.

This clonotype was seen only a few times. This sequence joins TRBV10-1 and TRBJ2-5, with TRBD2 as a possible D gene (6 bases). The J call may be incorrect, as the DNA end agrees better with TRBJ2-1. The CDR3 loop spans 15 amino acids. CDR1 is WNHNN, CDR2 SYGVQD, per germline (reference sequence). As DNA, the CDR3 is TGCGCCAGCGTGAGGGGCACGGGAGAGGTTGGTGAGCAGTTCTTC. It codes for CASVRGTGEVGEQFF.

This clonotype was detected a few times. The chain links TRBV9 to TRBJ2-7; possibly TRBD2 for D (7 bases). The CDR3 sequence is 14 residues long. The germline gives CDR1 SGDLS, CDR2 YYNGEE. The V end was cut by 2 bases, the J end by 2 bases, with 11 bases between. DNA of the CDR3: TGTGCCAGCAGCGTCTACGGGGGGCCCTACGAGCAGTACTTC. Translation: CASSVYGGPYEQYF.

V and J are TRBV7-9 and TRBJ2-6, with 7 positions matching TRBD1. The CDR3 length is 20 residues. Trimming cost V 5 bases and J 0 bases; bases outside gene matches: 16. Germline loops: CDR1 SEHNR, CDR2 FQNEAQ (reference sequence). The CDR3 DNA reads as TGTGCCAGCAGCCTGAGGACCGCAGGACAGGTAGTCTCTGGGGCCAACGTCCTGACTTTC. It codes for CASSLRTAGQVVSGANVLTF.